Each of the 21 T cell receptor beta chains below was sequenced from the same sample in a study of OX40 agonist ivuxolimab in advanced cancers. Assay used: immunoSEQ multiplex PCR; TCRdb lists only in-frame clones, some missing. The sample carries some 73,000 clones, 88% recorded once. The sequences come from CD4+ or CD8+ T cells sorted from blood, collected in a trial of the OX40 agonist ivuxolimab. The receptors shown here come from an adult with an advanced solid tumor such as melanoma, head and neck, liver or kidney cancer.

This clone was recorded only once. The chain couples TRBV2 to TRBJ1-1; tentatively, D is TRBD1 (5 bases). V lost 8 bases to trimming and J lost 1 base, with 11 bases between them. CDR1 and CDR2 from the germline V gene are SNHLY and FYNNEI. The CDR3 spans 13 residues. In DNA form, the CDR3 reads TGTGCCAGCGAGGGGCAGAGGAACACTGAAGCTTTCTTT. It encodes CASEGQRNTEAFF.

The chain carries TRBV7-8 and TRBJ2-3, with D hard to call. The CDR3 contains 13 residues. CDR1 and CDR2 from the germline V gene are SGHVS and FQNEAQ. Trimming removed 5 bases at V and 6 bases at J, with 12 bases between. The CDR3 region is CASSPGRPDTQYF. The CDR3 bases are TGTGCCAGCAGCCCTGGACGACCGGATACGCAGTATTTT.

The chain couples TRBV10-3 to TRBJ2-2; a possible D gene is TRBD2 (6 bases). The CDR3 is 15 residues long. V gave up 10 bases and J gave up 5 bases, with 20 bases separating them. CDR1 ENHRY and CDR2 SYGVKD come from the germline V gene. CDR3 sequence reads: CATSPGSGRTGELFF. The CDR3 coding sequence is TGTGCCACCTCGCCCGGGTCAGGGAGGACCGGGGAGCTGTTTTTT.

V and J are TRBV5-4 and TRBJ2-5; 7 nucleotides match TRBD2. Germline CDR1 is SGHNT and CDR2 is YYREEE (reference sequence). Trimming cost V 2 bases and J 4 bases; bases outside gene matches: 5. This CDR3 comprises 14 residues. This CDR3 reads CASSLAGKLETQYF. As DNA, the CDR3 is TGTGCCAGCAGCTTAGCGGGGAAGTTAGAGACCCAGTACTTC.

The rearrangement links TRBV7-9 to TRBJ2-3; D is ambiguous. The CDR3 has 11 amino acids. The V end was cut by 8 bases, the J end by 6 bases, with 9 bases between. Per the germline V gene, CDR1 is SEHNR and CDR2 is FQNEAQ (reference sequence). In DNA, the CDR3 is TGTGCCAGCCATCCCAGGGATACGCAGTATTTT. Translation: CASHPRDTQYF.

The V and J genes are TRBV6-1 and TRBJ2-7, with 9 bases identical to TRBD1. CDR1 MNHNS and CDR2 SASEGT come from the germline V gene. With V trimmed by 6 bases and J by 5 bases, 8 bases remained unmatched. This CDR3 region has 14 residues. The CDR3 region has the DNA TGTGCCAGCAGGACCGGGACAGGGAGTAACGAGCAGTACTTC. It specifies CASRTGTGSNEQYF.

The chain uses TRBV7-2 and TRBJ1-2, with a possible D match to TRBD1 (6 bases). Germline CDR1 reads SGHTA; CDR2 reads FQGNSA. Trimming took 4 bases from V and 6 from J, leaving 12 bases between them. The CDR3 has 13 residues. CDR3: CASSSLQGNGYTF. Here the CDR3 DNA reads TGTGCCAGCAGCTCTTTACAGGGAAATGGCTACACCTTC.

This chain connects TRBV4-3 to TRBJ2-1, with D possibly being TRBD1 (6 bases). Looked up from germline, CDR1 is LGHNA and CDR2 is YSLEER. With 3 bases removed from V and 10 bases from J, the gap between germline ends came to 16 bases. This CDR3 contains 14 residues. CDR3 nucleotide sequence: TGCGCCAGCAGCCAGGACCCGGGACAACTGGAGCAGTTCTTC. As protein: CASSQDPGQLEQFF.

This chain links TRBV28 with TRBJ2-7; 14 bases are shared with TRBD2. J gave up 3 bases and V 5 bases, and 3 bases lay outside the gene matches. This CDR3 has 15 residues. The germline CDR1 and CDR2 sequences are MDHEN and SYDVKM. The DNA of the CDR3 is TGTGCCAGCAGTCGGACTAGCGGGGGGCACTACGAGCAGTACTTC. Amino acids: CASSRTSGGHYEQYF.

This clone was seen just once. The V gene is TRBV7-2, the J gene TRBJ1-2; perhaps TRBD1 as D (6 bases). V was cut by 1 base and J by 8 bases, with 14 bases left in between. Germline V gene lookup returns CDR1 SGHTA and CDR2 FQGNSA. The CDR3 length is 14 residues. CDR3 protein: CASSLDQGPAGYTF. CDR3 DNA: TGTGCCAGCAGCTTAGATCAGGGGCCCGCAGGCTACACCTTC.

The chain combines TRBV9 with TRBJ2-1; 14 bases are shared with TRBD2. The germline V gene has CDR1 SGDLS and CDR2 YYNGEE. V trimming: 3 bases; J trimming: 10 bases; junction bases outside the gene matches: 6. The CDR3 contains 15 residues. The chain's CDR3 is CASSATSGGAYEQFF. The DNA for the CDR3 is TGTGCCAGCAGCGCGACTAGCGGGGGGGCGTACGAGCAGTTCTTC.

Of note for this clone: Different DNA sequences within this sample yield the same CDR3. The gene calls are TRBV29-1 and TRBJ2-7, with a weak D call TRBD1 (6 bases). Germline V gives CDR1 SQVTM, CDR2 ANQGSEA. V gave up 0 bases and J gave up 4 bases, with 10 bases separating them. The CDR3 length is 13 residues. The CDR3 here is CSVEDPQGYEQYF. In DNA form, the CDR3 reads TGCAGCGTTGAAGATCCACAGGGATACGAGCAGTACTTC.

This sequence joins TRBV19 and TRBJ1-5, with D unclear. The CDR3 spans 13 residues. V was trimmed by 7 bases and J by 2 bases, leaving 9 bases between them. Germline CDR1 LNHDA, CDR2 SQIVND (reference sequence). The DNA for the CDR3 is TGTGCCAGTAAAAGGGAAGGCAATCAGCCCCAGCATTTT. Protein product: CASKREGNQPQHF.

Note on this clone: In the same sample, other DNA sequences code for this CDR3. The chain has TRBV30 and TRBJ1-3; maybe TRBD1 (6 bases). From germline, CDR1 is GTSNPN and CDR2 SVGIG (reference sequence). Trimming took off 0 bases at V and 7 bases at J, with 7 bases between the two ends. The CDR3 length is 12 residues. The DNA for the CDR3 is TGTGCCTGGAGTGTAGGGGGGAACACCATATATTTT. It is translated as CAWSVGGNTIYF.

This clone occurred once. The V call is TRBV4-3, the J call TRBJ1-2, with D tentatively TRBD1 (6 bases). The CDR3 totals 16 residues. Deletions cut 1 base from V and 2 bases from J, with 14 bases between. Germline V gene data show CDR1 as LGHNA and CDR2 as YSLEER. In DNA form, the CDR3 reads TGCGCCAGCAGCCAAGTTACAGGGACGACGAACTATGGCTACACCTTC. The encoded protein is CASSQVTGTTNYGYTF.

V is TRBV6-5 and J is TRBJ1-1; 9 nucleotides line up with TRBD1. CDR1 is MNHEY, CDR2 SVGAGI, per germline. This CDR3 region has 12 residues. Germline trimming cut 2 bases from V and 11 bases from J; bases unmatched to any gene: 3. The CDR3 DNA reads as TGTGCCAGCAGTTACACAGGGGGCCAGGCTTTCTTT. The encoded protein is CASSYTGGQAFF.

This chain links TRBV7-9 with TRBJ1-2; 7 bases fit TRBD1. The CDR3 consists of 15 residues. V lost 5 bases to trimming and J lost 1 base; unmatched junction nucleotides: 7. Germline CDR1 is SEHNR and CDR2 is FQNEAQ (reference sequence). CDR3 protein: CASSQSTGSNYGYTF. CDR3 nucleotides: TGTGCCAGCAGCCAATCGACAGGGAGTAACTATGGCTACACCTTC.

The chain carries TRBV5-1 and TRBJ1-1; 10 bases line up with TRBD1. V trimming: 0 bases; J trimming: 12 bases; junction bases outside the gene matches: 8. Germline loops: CDR1 SGHRS, CDR2 YFSETQ. The CDR3 extends over 14 amino acids. The CDR3 loop is CASSLGGQGPLPFF. CDR3 bases: TGCGCCAGCAGCTTGGGGGGACAGGGGCCACTACCTTTCTTT. Complete variable domain (other parts from reference TRBV5-1 and TRBJ1-1): KAGVTQTPRYLIKTRGQQVTLSCSPISGHRSVSWYQQTPGQGLQFLFEYFSETQRNKGNFPGRFSGRQFSNSRSEMNVSTLELGDSALYLCASSLGGQGPLPFFGQGTRLTVV.

The chain carries TRBV6-5 and TRBJ2-5, with 10 bases matching TRBD2. V was pared by 6 bases and J by 9 bases, with 10 bases of the junction left unmatched. In germline, CDR1 is MNHEY, CDR2 SVGAGI. The CDR3 loop spans 14 amino acids. Here the CDR3 reads CASSRLLAGRPQYF. Here the CDR3 DNA reads TGTGCCAGCAGCCGCCTACTAGCGGGGCGGCCCCAGTACTTC.

J is TRBJ1-2 and V is TRBV5-4; D possibly corresponds to TRBD1 (5 bases). The CDR3 covers 14 residues. Germline loops: CDR1 SGHNT, CDR2 YYREEE (reference sequence). V lost 4 bases to trimming and J lost 4 bases, with 14 bases between them. For the CDR3, the DNA is TGTGCCAGCAGCCCGGACAAGACCCTCTATGGCTACACCTTC. Translated, it gives CASSPDKTLYGYTF.

DNA of the CDR3: TGCGCCAGCAGCCCAGGGTCGGCACAGGGGGCCGATGAGCAGTTCTTC. Translation gives CASSPGSAQGADEQFF. The chain employs TRBV5-1 and TRBJ2-1; 9 bases map to TRBD1. In germline, CDR1 is SGHRS, CDR2 YFSETQ. With 4 bases clipped from V and 8 bases from J, the junction kept 13 bases outside the gene matches. This CDR3 spans 16 amino acids.